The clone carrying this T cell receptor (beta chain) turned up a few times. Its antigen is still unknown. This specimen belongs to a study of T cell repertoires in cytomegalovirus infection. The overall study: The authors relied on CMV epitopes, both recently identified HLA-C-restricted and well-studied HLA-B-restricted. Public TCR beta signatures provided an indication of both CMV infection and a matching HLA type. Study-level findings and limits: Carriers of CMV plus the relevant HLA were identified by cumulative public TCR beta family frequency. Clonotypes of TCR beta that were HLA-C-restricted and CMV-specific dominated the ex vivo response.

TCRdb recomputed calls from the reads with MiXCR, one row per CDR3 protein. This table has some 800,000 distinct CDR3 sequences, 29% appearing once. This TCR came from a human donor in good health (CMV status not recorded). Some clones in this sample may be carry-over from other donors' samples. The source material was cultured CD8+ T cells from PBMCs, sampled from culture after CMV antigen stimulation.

The CDR3 sequence: CASSIGTPIWNTEAFF. CDR3 nucleotides: TGTGCCAGTAGTATAGGCACACCGATTTGGAACACTGAAGCTTTCTTT. The genes are TRBV19 and TRBJ1-1; D is ambiguous. The CDR3 is 16 amino acids. Germline-derived CDR1 and CDR2 are LNHDA and SQIVND (reference sequence). V was trimmed by 1 base and J by 1 base, leaving 13 bases between them.